These 4 T cell receptor beta chains originate from one sample sequenced in a study of control samples from healthy donors and cancer patients. The table came from immunoSEQ multiplex PCR; TCRdb's copy has only in-frame clones and leaves some out. The table has 65,000 to 70,000 clones, more than 75% seen once. The sequencing sample was made of PBMCs. The receptors shown here come from a woman in her forties or fifties with lung cancer.

The chain links TRBV7-2 to TRBJ1-1; 7 nucleotides align to TRBD1. The V gene's germline CDR1 is SGHTA and CDR2 FQGNSA. Unmatched junction bases numbered 11, after V lost 0 bases and J lost 7 bases. The CDR3 runs to 16 residues. The CDR3 loop reads CASSLAVGQGGDEAFF. The CDR3 bases are TGTGCCAGCAGCTTAGCGGTGGGGCAGGGGGGGGATGAAGCTTTCTTT.

The chain is built from TRBV30 and TRBJ1-1; weak D call: TRBD1 (6 bases). Deletions cut 8 bases from V and 3 bases from J, with 13 bases between. The germline V gene encodes CDR1 GTSNPN and CDR2 SVGIG (reference sequence). The CDR3 covers 12 residues. This chain's CDR3 is CALSWTDTEAFF. For the CDR3, the DNA is TGTGCCCTAAGTTGGACAGACACTGAAGCTTTCTTT.

The chain recombines TRBV7-8 with TRBJ2-2; 8 bases agree with TRBD2. V shed 5 bases, J shed 6 bases, and the junction held 8 bases outside the gene matches. CDR3 length equals 15 residues. Germline V gene lookup returns CDR1 SGHVS and CDR2 FQNEAQ. The CDR3 region is CASSRQTSGAGELFF. As DNA, the CDR3 is TGTGCCAGCAGCCGACAAACTAGCGGAGCCGGGGAGCTGTTTTTT.

The chain uses TRBV27 and TRBJ2-7, with unresolved D. The V end lost 6 bases, the J end lost 0 bases, and 12 bases lay between the germline ends. The CDR3 consists of 14 residues. CDR1 and CDR2 from the germline V gene are MNHEY and SMNVEV (reference sequence). CDR3 coding DNA: TGTGCCAGCAGCCAAAACGGTAACTCCTACGAGCAGTACTTC. This codes for CASSQNGNSYEQYF.